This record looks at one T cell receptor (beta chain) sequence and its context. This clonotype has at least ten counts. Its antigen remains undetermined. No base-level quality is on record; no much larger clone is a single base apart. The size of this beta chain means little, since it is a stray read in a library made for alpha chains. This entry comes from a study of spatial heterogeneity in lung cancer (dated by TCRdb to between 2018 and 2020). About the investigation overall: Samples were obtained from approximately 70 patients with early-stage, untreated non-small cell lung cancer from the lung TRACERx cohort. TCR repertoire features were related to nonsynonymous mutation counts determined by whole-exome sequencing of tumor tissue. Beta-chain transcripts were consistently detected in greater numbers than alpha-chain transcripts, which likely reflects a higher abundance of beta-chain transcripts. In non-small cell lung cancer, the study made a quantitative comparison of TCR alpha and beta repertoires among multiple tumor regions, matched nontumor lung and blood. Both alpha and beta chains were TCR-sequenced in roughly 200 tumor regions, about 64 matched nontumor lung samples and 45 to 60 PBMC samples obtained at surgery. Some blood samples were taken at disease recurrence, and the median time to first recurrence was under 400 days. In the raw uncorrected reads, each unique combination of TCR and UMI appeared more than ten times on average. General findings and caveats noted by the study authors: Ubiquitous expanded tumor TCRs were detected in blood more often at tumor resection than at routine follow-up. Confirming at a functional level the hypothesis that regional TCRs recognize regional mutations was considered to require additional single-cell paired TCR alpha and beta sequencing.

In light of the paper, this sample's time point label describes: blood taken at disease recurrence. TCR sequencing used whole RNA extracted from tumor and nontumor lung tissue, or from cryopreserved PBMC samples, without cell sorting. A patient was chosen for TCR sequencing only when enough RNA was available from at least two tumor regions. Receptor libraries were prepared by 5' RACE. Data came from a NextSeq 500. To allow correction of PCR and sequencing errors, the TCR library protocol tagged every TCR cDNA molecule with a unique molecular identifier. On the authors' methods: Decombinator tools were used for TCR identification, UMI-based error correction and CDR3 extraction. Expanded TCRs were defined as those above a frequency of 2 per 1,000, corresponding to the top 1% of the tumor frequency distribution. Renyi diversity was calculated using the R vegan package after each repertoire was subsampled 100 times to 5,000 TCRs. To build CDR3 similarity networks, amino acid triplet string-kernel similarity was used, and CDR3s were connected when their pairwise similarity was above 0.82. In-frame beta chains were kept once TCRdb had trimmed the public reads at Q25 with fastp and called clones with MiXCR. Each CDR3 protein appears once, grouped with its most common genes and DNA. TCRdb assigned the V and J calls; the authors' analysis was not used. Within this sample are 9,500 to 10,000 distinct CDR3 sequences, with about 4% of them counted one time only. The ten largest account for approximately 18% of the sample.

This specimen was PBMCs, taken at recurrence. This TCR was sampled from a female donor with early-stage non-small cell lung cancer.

The bases read TGTGCCAGCTCACGGGGACTAGCGGGGGAAGAGACCCAGTACTTC. This is translated as CASSRGLAGEETQYF. In this chain, TRBV18 is recombined with TRBJ2-5; TRBD2 agrees with 14 junctional bases. The germline V gene encodes CDR1 KGHSH and CDR2 LQKENI. From cysteine to phenylalanine, the CDR3 is 15 amino acids long. The only DNA kept is the CDR3, 45 bases in frame from the first base. Trimming takes 4 bases off V and 3 bases off J; junction bases not matched to a gene: 1.